This TCR beta chain was captured in a study of T cells after yellow fever vaccination. TCRdb used MiXCR to reprocess the 5' RACE reads, holding one entry per CDR3 protein. The sample holds some 560,000 distinct CDR3 sequences; about 19% are singletons and the top ten take around 15%. The sequence derives from a man aged 25-40 years who received the YFV17D yellow fever vaccine. This specimen was PBMCs, taken 15 days after the yellow fever booster vaccination.

CDR3 in amino acids: CASSSGGAGELFF. The CDR3 DNA reads as TGTGCCAGCAGTTCGGGAGGGGCCGGGGAGCTGTTTTTT. The chain carries TRBV6-5 and TRBJ2-2, with TRBD2 matching 8 bases. V shed 4 bases and J 6 bases; nucleotides not matched to a gene: 1. Germline CDR1 MNHEY, CDR2 SVGAGI. There are 13 residues in the CDR3.